The subject of this entry is one T cell receptor beta chain. What it binds is not known. Caucasian adults living in Nashville, Tennessee, provided all samples. For each subset, genomic DNA was distributed in equal portions over several immunoSEQ plates. The protocol was immunoSEQ multiplex PCR, while the TCRdb copy is restricted to in-frame clones and leaves out a portion. The sample lists millions of clones; approximately 94% were seen once. The source of the sample is a study of shared clonotypes between healthy human individuals. The trim removed 3 bases at V and 4 bases at J, leaving 2 bases unmatched. Germline V gives CDR1 ENHRY, CDR2 SYGVKD. The CDR3 is made up of 15 amino acids. Study-level findings and limits: Genetic and exposure-history diversity was limited by the small donor number.

The specimen was naive CD4+ T cells sorted from blood. Documented subset: CD45RA+ positively selected. This receptor was obtained from a man aged 18 to 29 in good health. V and J are TRBV10-3 and TRBJ2-2, with 10 bases identical to TRBD2. The CDR3 DNA is TGTGCCATCAGTGATCTAGCGGGGGCCACCGGGGAGCTGTTTTTT. This translates into CAISDLAGATGELFF.